Listed below are T cell receptor beta chains from one sample, sequenced in a study of cytomegalovirus exposure and HLA in healthy donors. Repertoires were generated with immunoSEQ multiplex PCR, while TCRdb's copy carries only in-frame clones and drops some. Found here are 130,000 or so clones, roughly two thirds of them singletons; the top ten hold around 1.9%. The material sequenced was PBMCs. Receptors originate from a male donor in good health and CMV-seronegative. CDR3s include the opening cysteine and the closing phenylalanine or tryptophan. A D gene is named only where the DNA matches it firmly. The listing skips clone size in some rows; elsewhere it reads once, few, many or a size class.

v_gene	d_gene	j_gene	abundance	CDR3aa	CDR3nt
TRBV18	TRBD1	TRBJ1-3	NA	CASSPSGQGRNTIYF	TGTGCCAGCTCACCTTCGGGACAGGGTAGAAACACCATATATTTT
TRBV6-1	NA	TRBJ1-1	few	CASSRGQPLSFF	TGTGCCAGCAGCCGCGGACAGCCTTTATCTTTCTTT
TRBV6-1	TRBD1	TRBJ1-6	few	CASSLQGLYNSPLHF	TGTGCCAGCAGTTTACAGGGGCTTTATAATTCACCCCTCCACTTT
TRBV9	TRBD1	TRBJ1-1	once	CASSVATGAQNTEAFF	TGTGCCAGCAGCGTGGCGACAGGGGCTCAGAACACTGAAGCTTTCTTT
TRBV6-5	TRBD1	TRBJ1-2	NA	CASSYGQGANGYTF	TGTGCCAGCAGTTACGGGCAGGGGGCCAATGGCTACACCTTC
TRBV7-9	TRBD1	TRBJ2-2	NA	CSDERGTDTGELFF	TGTTCCGACGAACGAGGGACAGACACCGGGGAGCTGTTTTTT
TRBV18	NA	TRBJ2-3	NA	CASSPGVTGSTDTQYF	TGTGCCAGCTCACCAGGTGTTACAGGGAGCACAGATACGCAGTATTTT
TRBV7-2	TRBD2	TRBJ2-1	NA	CASSVTSGANNEQFF	TGTGCCAGCAGCGTAACTAGCGGGGCCAACAATGAGCAGTTCTTC
TRBV7-3	TRBD2	TRBJ2-1	NA	CASSFRSGGADEQFF	TGTGCCAGCAGCTTCCGTAGCGGGGGGGCGGATGAGCAGTTCTTC
TRBV7-9	TRBD1	TRBJ2-1	NA	CSSSSPGQGTYNEQFF	TGTTCCAGCAGCTCCCCCGGACAGGGGACCTACAATGAGCAGTTCTTC
TRBV19	NA	TRBJ1-1	NA	CASSIDSKNTEAFF	TGTGCCAGTAGTATCGACAGCAAGAACACTGAAGCTTTCTTT
TRBV20-1	TRBD1	TRBJ1-2	NA	CSARTGNGYTF	TGCAGTGCTAGGACAGGGAATGGCTACACCTTC
TRBV2	TRBD2	TRBJ2-1	NA	CASSELLGLAGGNEQFF	TGTGCCAGCAGTGAACTCCTAGGACTAGCGGGGGGGAATGAGCAGTTCTTC
TRBV28	NA	TRBJ1-1	once	CASSEPGRNTEAFF	TGTGCCAGCAGTGAGCCTGGGCGGAACACTGAAGCTTTCTTT
TRBV10-1	NA	TRBJ1-1	once	CASSESTGIGAFF	TGCGCCAGCAGTGAGTCGACGGGGATCGGGGCTTTCTTT
TRBV30	TRBD1	TRBJ1-1	NA	CAWGQVNTEAFF	TGTGCCTGGGGACAGGTAAACACTGAAGCTTTCTTT
TRBV4-3	NA	TRBJ1-2	NA	CASSPTESAKLGGYTF	TGCGCCAGCAGCCCGACGGAGTCGGCCAAATTGGGTGGCTACACCTTC
TRBV11-2	TRBD2	TRBJ2-3	NA	CASSLEGGRGALTDTQYF	TGTGCCAGCAGCTTAGAGGGGGGGCGGGGGGCCCTCACAGATACGCAGTATTTT
TRBV10-3	TRBD2	TRBJ2-2	NA	CAIPLAGGTNTGELFF	TGTGCCATTCCACTAGCGGGGGGTACGAACACCGGGGAGCTGTTTTTT
TRBV7-9	NA	TRBJ1-6	NA	CASSSREPTPLHF	TGTGCCAGCAGCTCCAGGGAACCCACACCCCTCCACTTT
TRBV6-5	TRBD1	TRBJ1-5	few	CASSLGQGHQPQHF	TGTGCCAGCAGCCTAGGACAGGGTCATCAGCCCCAGCATTTT
TRBV6-6	TRBD1	TRBJ1-2	NA	CASSRTDRGVDYGYTF	TGTGCCAGCAGCCGGACGGACAGGGGCGTCGACTATGGCTACACCTTC
TRBV28	TRBD1	TRBJ1-2	NA	CASSLGTGYYGYTF	TGTGCCAGCAGTTTGGGGACAGGCTACTATGGCTACACCTTC
TRBV25-1	TRBD1	TRBJ2-2	NA	CASSDGRGHTGELFF	TGTGCCAGCAGTGACGGCAGGGGGCACACCGGGGAGCTGTTTTTT
TRBV5-4	TRBD2	TRBJ2-1	NA	CASRHSGGGANEQFF	TGTGCCAGCAGACATAGCGGGGGGGGAGCTAATGAGCAGTTCTTC
TRBV4-1	TRBD1	TRBJ1-2	NA	CASSRGPGQGALRGGYTF	TGCGCCAGCAGCCGGGGCCCGGGACAGGGGGCGTTGAGGGGTGGCTACACCTTC
TRBV7-2	TRBD2	TRBJ2-3	NA	CASLARAGGTDTQYF	TGTGCCAGCCTAGCCAGAGCGGGGGGCACAGATACGCAGTATTTT
TRBV7-3	TRBD1	TRBJ1-2	NA	CASSLRDRDRGGYTF	TGTGCCAGCAGCTTACGGGACCGGGACAGGGGTGGCTACACCTTC
TRBV7-9	NA	TRBJ1-1	NA	CASGGRKAEAFF	TGTGCCTCCGGGGGGAGGAAGGCTGAAGCTTTCTTT